Below, 17 T cell receptor beta chains from the same sample are listed, as sequenced in a study of OX40 agonist ivuxolimab in advanced cancers. The data were produced by immunoSEQ multiplex PCR, yet TCRdb's version contains in-frame clones alone and is incomplete. The profile shows 70,000 to 90,000 clones, approximately 89% of them singletons. The specimen was CD4+ or CD8+ T cells sorted from blood, collected in a trial of the OX40 agonist ivuxolimab. The receptors come from an adult with an advanced solid tumor such as melanoma, head and neck, liver or kidney cancer.

This clone has just one count. This chain links TRBV19 with TRBJ1-1; the D gene is possibly TRBD1 (6 bases). The CDR3 spans 14 residues. Germline V CDR1 and CDR2: LNHDA, SQIVND (reference sequence). The ends were cut back, 0 bases at V and 8 bases at J, with 13 bases in the middle. The CDR3 loop is CASSIEHRGTEAFF. The CDR3 nucleotides are TGTGCCAGTAGTATAGAGCATAGGGGGACAGAAGCTTTCTTT. Supplemented by reference TRBV19 and TRBJ1-1, the full variable domain reads DGGITQSPKYLFRKEGQNVTLSCEQNLNHDAMYWYRQDPGQGLRLIYYSQIVNDFQKGDIAEGYSVSREKKESFPLTVTSAQKNPTAFYLCASSIEHRGTEAFFGQGTRLTVV.

CDR3 nucleotide sequence: TGTGCCAGCAGCTCTATCACAGATACGCAGTATTTT. Translated: CASSSITDTQYF. This chain connects TRBV5-4 to TRBJ2-3; D ambiguous. The germline V gene encodes CDR1 SGHNT and CDR2 YYREEE (reference sequence). This CDR3 spans 12 amino acids. With 3 bases removed from V and 2 bases from J, the gap between germline ends came to 4 bases.

The chain carries TRBV2 and TRBJ2-7; unclear D gene. The V gene lost 5 bases and the J gene lost 2 bases, with 10 bases spanning the gap. CDR3 length equals 13 residues. The V gene's germline CDR1 is SNHLY and CDR2 FYNNEI. The CDR3 coding sequence is TGTGCCAGCAGTTGGGGTGGGACCTACGAGCAGTACTTC. This sequence encodes CASSWGGTYEQYF.

The V call is TRBV18, the J call TRBJ2-1; TRBD2 matches 9 bases. From germline, CDR1 is KGHSH and CDR2 LQKENI. CDR3 length: 15 amino acids. Trimming at V came to 0 bases and at J to 12 bases, leaving 9 bases not matched to a gene. CDR3 DNA: TGTGCCAGCTCACCACCGGGACTAGCTGGGGGGGGGCAGTTCTTC. It codes for CASSPPGLAGGGQFF.

J is TRBJ2-7 and V is TRBV27; tentatively, D is TRBD1 or TRBD2 (5 bases each). The V end lost 5 bases, the J end lost 4 bases, and 21 bases lay between the germline ends. The CDR3 covers 16 residues. Germline values: CDR1 MNHEY, CDR2 SMNVEV (reference sequence). Here the CDR3 reads CASSRSRGRIVYEQYF. The DNA for the CDR3 is TGTGCCAGCAGTAGGTCGAGGGGTAGGATAGTTTACGAGCAGTACTTC.

V usage is TRBV28 and J usage is TRBJ2-3; 7 positions agree with TRBD2. V dropped 6 bases and J dropped 0; count of bases not matched to a gene: 9. CDR3 size: 16 residues. The germline V gene has CDR1 MDHEN and CDR2 SYDVKM. The CDR3 reads CASSQGASGSTDTQYF. CDR3 DNA sequence: TGTGCCAGCAGCCAGGGAGCTAGCGGAAGCACAGATACGCAGTATTTT.

The rearrangement links TRBV4-1 to TRBJ2-1, with 11 bases identical to TRBD2. The V gene's germline CDR1 is MGHRA and CDR2 YSYEKL. Trimming removed 3 bases from V and 7 bases from J; junction bases left unmatched: 11. The CDR3 totals 17 residues. This CDR3 reads CASSQLRLAGGWNEQFF. CDR3 nucleotide sequence: TGCGCCAGCAGCCAGCTCCGCCTAGCGGGGGGTTGGAATGAGCAGTTCTTC.

The chain carries TRBV19 and TRBJ1-1, with a possible D match to TRBD1 (5 bases). The CDR3 totals 17 residues. Germline V gene data show CDR1 as LNHDA and CDR2 as SQIVND (reference sequence). With 6 bases removed from V and 3 bases from J, the gap between germline ends came to 23 bases. The DNA of the CDR3 is TGTGCCAGTAGATACGGAAGACCCGGGACGAGGGACACTGAAGCTTTCTTT. Translation gives CASRYGRPGTRDTEAFF.

The CDR3 coding sequence is TGCGCCAGCAGCCTGTCTCTGCCAGATACGCAGTATTTT. This encodes CASSLSLPDTQYF. The gene calls are TRBV5-1 and TRBJ2-3; unclear D gene. This CDR3 comprises 13 residues. From germline, CDR1 is SGHRS and CDR2 YFSETQ. With 4 bases removed from V and 4 bases from J, the gap between germline ends came to 10 bases. Full variable domain (remainder filled in from reference TRBV5-1 and TRBJ2-3): KAGVTQTPRYLIKTRGQQVTLSCSPISGHRSVSWYQQTPGQGLQFLFEYFSETQRNKGNFPGRFSGRQFSNSRSEMNVSTLELGDSALYLCASSLSLPDTQYFGPGTRLTVL.

The rearrangement links TRBV13 to TRBJ1-5, with unresolved D. The germline V gene has CDR1 PRHDT and CDR2 FYEKMQ (reference sequence). The V end was cut by 6 bases, the J end by 9 bases, with 15 bases between. The CDR3 contains 13 residues. DNA of the CDR3: TGTGCCAGCAGTGCGTGGCAGGTGGGGCCCCAGCATTTT. Translation gives CASSAWQVGPQHF.

The rearrangement uses TRBV7-2 and TRBJ1-6; 11 bases line up with TRBD1. V trimming: 5 bases; J trimming: 7 bases; junction bases outside the gene matches: 7. CDR3 size: 16 residues. CDR1 SGHTA and CDR2 FQGNSA come from the germline V gene. CDR3 residues: CASSLRTGGLNSPLHF. Here the CDR3 DNA reads TGTGCCAGCAGCCTCCGGACAGGGGGCTTGAATTCACCCCTCCACTTT. Complete variable domain (other parts from reference TRBV7-2 and TRBJ1-6): GAGVSQSPSNKVTEKGKDVELRCDPISGHTALYWYRQSLGQGLEFLIYFQGNSAPDKSGLPSDRFSAERTGGSVSTLTIQRTQQEDSAVYLCASSLRTGGLNSPLHFGNGTRLTVT.

This clone was counted a few times. The CDR3 protein is CAISRTVVEQYF. In DNA, the CDR3 is TGTGCCATCAGCCGGACAGTCGTCGAGCAGTACTTC. The chain is built from TRBV10-3 and TRBJ2-7, with a weak D call TRBD1 (6 bases). Per germline, CDR1 ENHRY and CDR2 SYGVKD. Between the trimmed V and J ends, which lost 6 bases and 6 bases, there was a span of 12 bases. CDR3 length: 12 amino acids.

The chain recombines TRBV2 with TRBJ1-5, with 8 bases identical to TRBD1. Germline-derived CDR1 and CDR2 are SNHLY and FYNNEI. This CDR3 comprises 17 residues. J was trimmed by 7 bases and V by 4 bases; bases with no gene match: 15. The CDR3 spells CASSAERLGQGGQPQHF. The CDR3 nucleotides are TGTGCCAGCAGTGCCGAACGCTTAGGACAGGGCGGACAGCCCCAGCATTTT.

The CDR3: CASAISSGGPSSYEQYF. CDR3 DNA: TGCGCCAGCGCGATTTCGAGCGGGGGGCCGAGCTCCTACGAGCAGTACTTC. The chain is built from TRBV5-1 and TRBJ2-7, with TRBD2 matching 9 bases. This CDR3 comprises 17 residues. The J segment lost 0 bases and the V segment lost 7 bases, leaving 14 bases of the junction unmatched. Germline lookup yields CDR1 SGHRS and CDR2 YFSETQ.

This clone was seen more than once but under ten times. V and J are TRBV18 and TRBJ1-2, with a possible D match to TRBD1 (6 bases). V dropped 4 bases and J dropped 8 bases, with 17 bases sitting between them. The germline CDR1 and CDR2 sequences are KGHSH and LQKENI. The CDR3 contains 14 residues. The CDR3 loop reads CASSLQQGDEGYTF. The CDR3 DNA follows: TGTGCCAGCTCACTGCAACAGGGTGACGAAGGCTACACCTTC.

This clone was seen a handful of times. The V call is TRBV6-6, the J call TRBJ1-5; 8 bases are shared with TRBD1. The trim removed 7 bases at V and 3 bases at J, leaving 2 bases unmatched. Germline CDR1 is MNHNY and CDR2 is SVGAGI (reference sequence). The CDR3 runs to 13 residues. CDR3 nucleotides: TGTGCCAGCAAGGACAGGGACAATCAGCCCCAGCATTTT. This translates into CASKDRDNQPQHF.

This chain joins TRBV29-1 and TRBJ2-1, with TRBD1 matching 8 bases. The CDR3 totals 13 residues. The ends lost 5 bases at V and 7 bases at J; junction bases unmatched: 7. The germline V gene has CDR1 SQVTM and CDR2 ANQGSEA. The CDR3 bases are TGCAGCGTTAGACAGGGGTTCCTAAATGAGCAGTTCTTC. Protein product: CSVRQGFLNEQFF.